A selection of T cell receptor beta chains follows, all from one sample in a study of CD8+ T cells in alopecia areata. Some clones are missing from TCRdb's copy, which holds only in-frame ones; the method was immunoSEQ multiplex PCR. The sample comprises roughly 200,000 clones, roughly 61% of which are singletons, and roughly 12% rests with the top ten. This specimen was CD8+ T cells sorted from blood, taken at week 24, from a patient treated with tofacitinib. The receptors were sampled from a human donor with alopecia areata. CDR3s leave out the opening cysteine and the closing phenylalanine or tryptophan. Clone size, where shown, is once, few, many, or a class for clones that have expanded.

TRBJ1-2 TRBV7-8 . ASSLLDPGDYGYT
TRBJ2-6 TRBV4-2 . ASSQDLGITGANVLT
TRBJ2-2 TRBV6-5 . ASTGQGVTGELF
TRBJ2-7 TRBV25-1 . ASSAGTYEQY
TRBJ1-1 TRBV21-1 . ASSTSSGPHTEAF
TRBJ2-1 TRBV27 few ASSSLSNEQF
TRBJ2-1 TRBV13 few ASSLGRAGQF
TRBJ2-5 TRBV29-1 few SVEVLETQY
TRBJ1-1 TRBV29-1 few SAARVGRATEAF
TRBJ1-1 TRBV6-6 . ASSYSQLYEAF
TRBJ2-1 TRBV13 . ASSLGRTEQF
TRBJ2-3 TRBV23-1 . ASPGCEVITDTQY
TRBJ2-5 TRBV30 . AQVEDSRETQY
TRBJ2-3 TRBV18 few ASSPSRTERFTDTQY
TRBJ1-1 TRBV2 . ASKFGTNTEAF
. TRBV29-1 . SVEDSGSQELF
TRBJ1-1 TRBV29-1 few SAEGGRVTEAF
TRBJ2-5 TRBV13 few ASSFGAGGQETQY
TRBJ2-3 TRBV4-2 . ASSQDGSLGTDTQY
TRBJ2-1 TRBV5-6 . ASSLYSGYGEQF
TRBJ1-2 TRBV4-1 few ASSPQGSNYGYT
TRBJ1-4 TRBV12-5 . ASGLMVGGKLF
TRBJ1-5 TRBV15 . ATSRGSDSNQPQH
TRBJ2-3 TRBV5-5 . ASSLFSGRTTDTQY
TRBJ2-7 TRBV7-9 . ASSPGRTDYEQY
TRBJ2-5 TRBV7-8 few ASSLASRPEETQY
TRBJ1-5 TRBV29-1 few SVETGNSNQPQH
TRBJ1-2 TRBV29-1 . SAAGAYGYT
TRBJ1-2 TRBV27 few ASSLWGNYGYT
TRBJ1-2 TRBV27 . ASSLGQGNYGYT
TRBJ1-5 TRBV6-5 few ASSSGTFNQPQH
TRBJ2-5 TRBV11-2 . ASRRQKETQY
TRBJ1-1 TRBV7-9 few ASSGDSTEAF
TRBJ2-7 TRBV30 . AWSVVNEQY
TRBJ2-1 TRBV30 . AWSQRAEQF
TRBJ1-1 TRBV7-3 . ASRKGQATEAF
TRBJ1-5 TRBV27 . ASSRDSNQPQH
TRBJ2-7 TRBV2 . ASNPGHPSYEQY
TRBJ1-6 TRBV29-1 . SVESGAGQPLH
TRBJ2-1 TRBV6-5 . ASAWTAYNEQF
TRBJ2-1 TRBV2 . ASSVQDSSYNEQF
TRBJ1-2 TRBV30 . AWNHRDTNYGYT
TRBJ1-1 TRBV15 . ATSRGGSRTEAF
TRBJ1-1 TRBV14 . ASSLAPTEAF